This TCR beta chain was captured by sequencing in a study of T cell responses to AZD1222 COVID-19 vaccine. J was trimmed by 4 bases and V by 0 bases; bases with no gene match: 3. The CDR3 contains 15 residues. Germline V gene data show CDR1 as SGHRS and CDR2 as YFSETQ. General study points: Two doses of AZD1222 preceded a rise in Spike-specific TCR breadth and depth.

Using immunoSEQ multiplex PCR, the repertoire was profiled, and TCRdb retains in-frame clones only, with some absent. The table lists about 120,000 clones, 88% of them singletons. This clone was detected a few times. The antigen is not known. The sequence was obtained from an adult in good health. This chain uses TRBV5-1 with TRBJ2-1, with TRBD2 matching 8 bases. Here the sequenced sample was peripheral blood, taken on day 0 of AZD1222 vaccination. The CDR3 is CASSLALADYNEQFF. The CDR3 DNA is TGCGCCAGCAGCTTGGCACTAGCGGATTACAATGAGCAGTTCTTC. Together with reference TRBV5-1 and TRBJ2-1, the CDR3 gives the full variable domain: KAGVTQTPRYLIKTRGQQVTLSCSPISGHRSVSWYQQTPGQGLQFLFEYFSETQRNKGNFPGRFSGRQFSNSRSEMNVSTLELGDSALYLCASSLALADYNEQFFGPGTRLTVL.